The T cell receptor (beta chain) described here comes from a study of regulatory T cells in long-lasting Graves disease. Time point: newly diagnosed GD, antithyroid drugs for less than 3 months. Extracted RNA from PBMCs served as the source of the TCR library. This CDR3 is 18 amino acids long. Per the germline V gene, CDR1 is MGHRA and CDR2 is YSYEKL. Between the trimmed V and J ends, which lost 1 base and 4 bases, there was a span of 20 bases. Both iRepertoire HTBI primers and Arm-PCR of CDR3 regions were used to build the TCR beta libraries. MiXCR, run by TCRdb on the multiplex PCR reads, gives a single entry per CDR3 protein. Of about 430,000 distinct CDR3 sequences listed, about 15% were seen once; the top ten hold approximately 7.8%. The same sample was also studied in work on T cells in Graves' hyperthyroidism and ophthalmopathy. That paper adds: Used for diagnoses were clinical symptoms, serum thyroxine and TRAb, thyroid ultrasound and orbital computed tomography.

The rearrangement uses TRBV4-1 and TRBJ2-1; tentative D call: TRBD2 (6 bases). The sample was peripheral blood mononuclear cells (PBMCs), taken at new diagnosis, from a patient treated with antithyroid drugs. The receptor was derived from a woman in her thirties or forties with Graves disease. CDR3 in DNA: TGCGCCAGCAGCCAAGGACTAATGAGCCGTGGGGGGTACAATGAGCAGTTCTTC. It codes for CASSQGLMSRGGYNEQFF.